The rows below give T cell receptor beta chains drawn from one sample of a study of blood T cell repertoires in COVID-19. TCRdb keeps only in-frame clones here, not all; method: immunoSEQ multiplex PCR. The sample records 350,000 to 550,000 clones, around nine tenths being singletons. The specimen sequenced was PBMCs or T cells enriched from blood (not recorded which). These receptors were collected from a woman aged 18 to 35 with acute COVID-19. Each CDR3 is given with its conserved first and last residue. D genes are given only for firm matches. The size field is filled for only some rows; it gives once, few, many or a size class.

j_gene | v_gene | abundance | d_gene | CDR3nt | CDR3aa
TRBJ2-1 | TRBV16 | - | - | TGTGCCAGCAGCCCACACGCCTACAATGAGCAGTTCTTC | CASSPHAYNEQFF
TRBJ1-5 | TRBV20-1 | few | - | TGCAGTGCTAGTCCTTTGTCTAGTCAGCCCCAGCATTTT | CSASPLSSQPQHF
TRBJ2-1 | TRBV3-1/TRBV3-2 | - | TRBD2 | TGTGCCAGCAGCCCAATTAGCGGGGGGGCGTTTAATGAGCAGTTCTTC | CASSPISGGAFNEQFF
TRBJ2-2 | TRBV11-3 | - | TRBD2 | TGTGCCAGCAGCCCCCGCGGCGGGGGGGCGAGGCACCGGGGAGCTGTTTTT | CASSPRGGGARHRGAVF
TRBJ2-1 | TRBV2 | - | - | TGTGCCATTAAACTGGGCCCCTTTGATGAGCAGTTCTTC | CAIKLGPFDEQFF
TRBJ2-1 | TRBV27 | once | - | TGTGCCAGCAGTCCAACAGCTTACAATGAGCAGTTCTTC | CASSPTAYNEQFF
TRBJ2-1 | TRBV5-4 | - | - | TGTGCCAGCAGCCGACCTGGGCAACTAGCATCTTACAATGAGCAGTTCTTC | CASSRPGQLASYNEQFF
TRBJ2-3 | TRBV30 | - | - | TGTGCCTGGAGTGTAAGGGAGGCAGATACGCAGTATTTT | CAWSVREADTQYF
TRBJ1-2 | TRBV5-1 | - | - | TGCGCCAGCAGCTTGGAGTCCAGGCGTGATGGCTACACCTTC | CASSLESRRDGYTF
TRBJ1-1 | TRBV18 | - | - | TGTGCCAGCTCACCTAGGGGTGTGAACACTGAAGCTTTCTTT | CASSPRGVNTEAFF
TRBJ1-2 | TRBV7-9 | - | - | TGTGCCAGCAGCTTGGGACTGAGTAACTATGGCTACACCTTC | CASSLGLSNYGYTF
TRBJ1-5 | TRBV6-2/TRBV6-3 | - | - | TGTGCCAGCAGTTACACCAGAAGCAATCAGCCCCAGCATTTT | CASSYTRSNQPQHF
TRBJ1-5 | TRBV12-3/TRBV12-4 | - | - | TGTGCCAGCAGTTTATCCCCGGATCAGCCCCAGCATTTT | CASSLSPDQPQHF
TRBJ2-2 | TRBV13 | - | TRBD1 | TGTGCCAGCAGCGACCGGGACAGGGGTTTAGCCGGGGAGCTGTTTTTT | CASSDRDRGLAGELFF
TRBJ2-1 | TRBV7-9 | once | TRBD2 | TGTGCCAGCAGCCTAGGGAAAAGACTAGCGGGAGATGAGCAGTTCTTC | CASSLGKRLAGDEQFF
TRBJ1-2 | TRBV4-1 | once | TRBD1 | TGCGCCAGCAGCCAACCTTCGACAGGGCCTCGGGGCTATGGCTACACCTTC | CASSQPSTGPRGYGYTF
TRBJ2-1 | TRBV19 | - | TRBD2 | TGTGCCAGTAGAGGTAGGGCGGGAGTGGCCCACAATGAGCAGTTCTTC | CASRGRAGVAHNEQFF
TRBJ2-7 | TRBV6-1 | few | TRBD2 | TGTGCCAGCAGTGAACGGACGGGAGGGCCGCACGAGCAGTACTTC | CASSERTGGPHEQYF
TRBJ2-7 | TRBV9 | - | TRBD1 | TGTGCCAGCAGCGTCCCAGGGGTCCCTCCATTTCGAAAAGGGGGCACCTACGAGCAGTACTTC | CASSVPGVPPFRKGGTYEQYF
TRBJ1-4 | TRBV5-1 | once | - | TGCGCCAGCAGCTTGGACTTCTCCGAGGATGAAAAACTGTTTTTT | CASSLDFSEDEKLFF
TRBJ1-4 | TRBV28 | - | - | TGTGCCAGCAGTTCCGTCCTCAACAGGGATTCATCTGAAAAACTGTTTTTT | CASSSVLNRDSSEKLFF
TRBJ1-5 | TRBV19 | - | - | TGTGCCAGTAACCTACCAGGGATTTATCAGCCCCAGCATTTT | CASNLPGIYQPQHF
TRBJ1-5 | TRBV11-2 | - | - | TGTGCCAGCAGCTTAGGGACATCTGGTCAGCCCCAGCATTTT | CASSLGTSGQPQHF